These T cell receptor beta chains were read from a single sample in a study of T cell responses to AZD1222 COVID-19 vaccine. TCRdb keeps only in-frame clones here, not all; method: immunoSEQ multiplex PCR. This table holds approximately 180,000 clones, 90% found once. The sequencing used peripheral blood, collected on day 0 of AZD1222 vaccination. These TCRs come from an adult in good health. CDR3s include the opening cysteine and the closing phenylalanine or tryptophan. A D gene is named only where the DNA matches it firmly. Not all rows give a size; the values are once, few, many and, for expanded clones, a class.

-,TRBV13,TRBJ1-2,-,TGTGCCAGCAGCTTATTGGCCTATGGCTACACCTTC,CASSLLAYGYTF
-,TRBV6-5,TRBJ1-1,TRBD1,TGTGCCAGCATAAACCAGGGGGGCACTGAAGCTTTCTTT,CASINQGGTEAFF
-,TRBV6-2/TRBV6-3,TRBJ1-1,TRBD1,TGTGCCAGCAGTGGAACAGGGGGCACTGAAGCTTTCTTT,CASSGTGGTEAFF
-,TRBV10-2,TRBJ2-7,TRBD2,TGCGCCAGCAGAGCCGGGACTAGCGGGACCTACGAGCAGTACTTC,CASRAGTSGTYEQYF
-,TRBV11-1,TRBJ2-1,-,TGTGCCAGCAGTCACGACTCTTACAATGAGCAGTTCTTC,CASSHDSYNEQFF
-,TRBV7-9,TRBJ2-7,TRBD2,TGTGCCAGCAGCCCTGGGGGAGGGGAAGTTCGCGAGCAGTACTTC,CASSPGGGEVREQYF
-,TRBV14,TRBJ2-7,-,TGTGCCAGCAGCCAAGATCCGCTGGGAGAGCAGTACTTC,CASSQDPLGEQYF
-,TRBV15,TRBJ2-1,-,TGTGCCACCAGCAGAGGGGGCGATGAGCAGTTCTTC,CATSRGGDEQFF
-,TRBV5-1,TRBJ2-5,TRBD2,TGCGCCAGCAGCTTCAACGGGAGGGATCAAGAGACCCAGTACTTC,CASSFNGRDQETQYF
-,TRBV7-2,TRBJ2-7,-,TGTGCCAGCAGCTTAGAGGGGGGGGCGTACGAGCAGTACTTC,CASSLEGGAYEQYF
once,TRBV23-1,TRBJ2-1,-,TGCGCCAGCAGCGAATCATGGGTCAATGAGCAGTTCTTC,CASSESWVNEQFF
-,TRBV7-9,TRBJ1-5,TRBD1,TGTGCCAGCAGCTTAGCGACAGGGATTGGGCAGCCCCAGCATTTT,CASSLATGIGQPQHF
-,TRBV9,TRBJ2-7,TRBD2,TGTGCCAGCAGCGTAGAGGGAGGGTCCAACAACGAGCAGTACTTC,CASSVEGGSNNEQYF
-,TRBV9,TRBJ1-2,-,TGTGCCAGCAGCGAACGGTTAGCCAACGCGAATGGCTACACCTTC,CASSERLANANGYTF
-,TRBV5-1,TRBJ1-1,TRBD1,TGCGCCAGCAGCTTGTCAGGGGGCACTGAAGCTTTCTTT,CASSLSGGTEAFF
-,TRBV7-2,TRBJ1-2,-,TGTGCCAGCAGCTTAGACGCCCAGAGGACTCGTTTATCTGGCTACACCTTC,CASSLDAQRTRLSGYTF
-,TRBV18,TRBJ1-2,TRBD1,TGTGCCAGCTCACCCCAGGGGGCGCCTGGCTACACCTTC,CASSPQGAPGYTF
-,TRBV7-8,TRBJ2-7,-,TGTGCCAGCAGCTGGGGATTAAACTACGAGCAGTACTTC,CASSWGLNYEQYF
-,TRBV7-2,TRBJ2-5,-,TGTGCCAGCAGCTTAAGTCGGGGGGCAGGAGGAGAGACCCAGTACTTC,CASSLSRGAGGETQYF
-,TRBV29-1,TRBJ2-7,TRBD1,TGCAGCGTTGTGGCTTCGAGGGGACAGGGAATTAACGAGCAGTACTTC,CSVVASRGQGINEQYF
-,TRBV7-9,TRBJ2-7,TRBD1,TGTGCCAGCAGAACCGGACAGGGGGCGGTCTACGAGCAGTACTTC,CASRTGQGAVYEQYF
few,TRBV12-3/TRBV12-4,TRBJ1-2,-,TGTGCCAGCACCCCTGGGGGAGTCTATGGCTACACCTTC,CASTPGGVYGYTF
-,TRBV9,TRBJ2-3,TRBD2,TGTGCCAGCAGCGCCAGGACTAGCGGGGGGTGGGATACGCAGTATTTT,CASSARTSGGWDTQYF
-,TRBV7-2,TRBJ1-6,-,TGTGCCAGCAGCTTAGTTGGCCTTTCACCCCTCCACTTT,CASSLVGLSPLHF
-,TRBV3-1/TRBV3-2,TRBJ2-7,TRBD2,TGTGCCAGCAGCCCGATACTAGCGGGGGGGCCGAGCTCCTACGAGCAGTACTTC,CASSPILAGGPSSYEQYF
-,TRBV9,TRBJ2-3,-,TGTGCCAGCAGCGTCGGGGATCCAGATACGCAGTATTTT,CASSVGDPDTQYF
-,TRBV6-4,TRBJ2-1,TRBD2,TGTGCCAGCATCTCACCGGGACTAGCGAACAATGAGCAGTTCTTC,CASISPGLANNEQFF
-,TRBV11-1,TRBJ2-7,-,TGTGCCAGCAGCCAAACGTTATACGAGCAGTACTTC,CASSQTLYEQYF
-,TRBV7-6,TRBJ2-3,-,TGTGCCAGCAGCTTATTCGGGGGGCCTTCAGATACGCAGTATTTT,CASSLFGGPSDTQYF
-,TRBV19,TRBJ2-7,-,TGTGCCAGTAGTATTTTCGGCCTGGGCTACGAGCAGTACTTC,CASSIFGLGYEQYF
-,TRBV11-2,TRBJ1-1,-,TGTGCCAGCAGCTTAGAGTCGACGGCTGAAGCTTTCTTT,CASSLESTAEAFF
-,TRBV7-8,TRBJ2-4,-,TGTGCCAGCAGCTCGAGAGGCAGTCAAAGAAACATTCAGTACTTC,CASSSRGSQRNIQYF
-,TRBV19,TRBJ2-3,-,TGTGCCACGGGGGGCAGGGGGCGAACCTCTAGCACAGATACGCAGTATTTT,CATGGRGRTSSTDTQYF
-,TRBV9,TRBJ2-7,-,TGTGCCAGCAGCCCCGGGGACTCCCGGGTGAACGAGCAGTACTTC,CASSPGDSRVNEQYF
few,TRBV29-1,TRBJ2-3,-,TGCAGCGTTGAGGGAGAAGGACTTCGCACAGATACGCAGTATTTT,CSVEGEGLRTDTQYF
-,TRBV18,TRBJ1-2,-,TGTGCCAGCTCACCACCGAGTACTAGGGGGAACTATGGCTACACCTTC,CASSPPSTRGNYGYTF
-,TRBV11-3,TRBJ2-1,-,TGTGCCAGCAGCTTAGTTGGTGGGGGCGTTATGAGCAATGAGCAGTTCTTC,CASSLVGGGVMSNEQFF
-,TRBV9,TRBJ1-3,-,TGTGCCAGCAGCGTTTCCCCGGGCTCTGGAAACACCATATATTTT,CASSVSPGSGNTIYF
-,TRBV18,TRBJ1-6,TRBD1,TGTGCCAGCTCACAGACAGGGAGCTCCTATAATTCACCCCTCCACTTT,CASSQTGSSYNSPLHF
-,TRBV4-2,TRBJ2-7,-,TGTGCCAGCAGCCAAGATAGGGGCGACTATTACGAGCAGTACTTC,CASSQDRGDYYEQYF
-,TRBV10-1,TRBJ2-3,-,TGCGCCAGTTTCGACCCGGGACCCCGGGAGAGTACGCAGTATTTT,CASFDPGPRESTQYF
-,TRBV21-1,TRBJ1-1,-,TGTGCCAGTCGACTGTGGGGGCCGGGTGAAGCTTTCTTT,CASRLWGPGEAFF
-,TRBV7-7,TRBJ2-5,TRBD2,TGTGCTAGCAGCTCCCGGACTAGCGGCCAAGAGACCCAGTACTTC,CASSSRTSGQETQYF
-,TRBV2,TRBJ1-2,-,TGTGCCAGCAGGGCCCAATTTTATGGCTACACCTTC,CASRAQFYGYTF
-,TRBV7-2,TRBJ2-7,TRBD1,TGTGCCAGCAGCTTAGCGCTGGACAGGGGTACCTACGAGCAGTACTTC,CASSLALDRGTYEQYF
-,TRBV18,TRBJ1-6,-,TGTGCCAGCTCACCACCCTCATATAATTCACCCCTCCACTTT,CASSPPSYNSPLHF
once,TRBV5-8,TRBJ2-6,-,TGTGCCAGCAGCTTAGGGACACTCAGGGTCCTGACTTTC,CASSLGTLRVLTF
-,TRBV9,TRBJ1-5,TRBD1,TGTGCCAGCAGCGTAGGGACAGGCGGTCAGCCCCAGCATTTT,CASSVGTGGQPQHF
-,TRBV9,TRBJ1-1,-,TGTGCCAGCAGCGTAGTCTCCCGAGGAACTGAAGCTTTCTTT,CASSVVSRGTEAFF
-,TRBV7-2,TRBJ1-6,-,TGTGCCAGCAGCTTAGAATCAGGACGCAATAATTCACCCCTCCACTTT,CASSLESGRNNSPLHF
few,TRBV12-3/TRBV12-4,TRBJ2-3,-,TGTGCCAGCAGCCCCCCTGCCCCGGTCACGCAGTATTTT,CASSPPAPVTQYF
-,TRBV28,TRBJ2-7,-,TGTGCCAGCAGTGGATACGAGCAGTACTTC,CASSGYEQYF
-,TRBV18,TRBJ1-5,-,TGTGCCAGTACCTCCGGGGATAGCAATCAGCCCCAGCATTTT,CASTSGDSNQPQHF
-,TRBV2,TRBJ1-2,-,TGTGCCAGCAGTGAAGCTGGGGTGGGTTTGGGGAATGGCTACACCTTC,CASSEAGVGLGNGYTF
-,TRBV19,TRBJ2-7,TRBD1,TGTGCCAGTAGTATCGATAGGACAGGAGTACGAGGGCAGTACTTC,CASSIDRTGVRGQYF
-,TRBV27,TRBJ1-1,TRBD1,TGTGCCAGCAGTTTAGATCCAGGGGGGCGGACTGAAGCTTTCTTT,CASSLDPGGRTEAFF
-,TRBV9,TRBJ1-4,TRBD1,TGTGCCAGCAGCGTAGGAGGGGGCAGGACTAATGAAAAACTGTTTTTT,CASSVGGGRTNEKLFF
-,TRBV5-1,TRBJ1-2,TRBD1,TGCGCCAGCAGCACGGGACAGGGGGCGATCCGCCCCTATGGCTACACCTTC,CASSTGQGAIRPYGYTF
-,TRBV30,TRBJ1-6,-,TGTGCCTGGAGTCCTCCCTCCGGGGGGTCTAATTCACCCCTCCACTTT,CAWSPPSGGSNSPLHF
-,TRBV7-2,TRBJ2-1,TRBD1,TGTGCCAGCAGCTTACGGGACAGGGATTACGATGAGCAGTTCTTC,CASSLRDRDYDEQFF